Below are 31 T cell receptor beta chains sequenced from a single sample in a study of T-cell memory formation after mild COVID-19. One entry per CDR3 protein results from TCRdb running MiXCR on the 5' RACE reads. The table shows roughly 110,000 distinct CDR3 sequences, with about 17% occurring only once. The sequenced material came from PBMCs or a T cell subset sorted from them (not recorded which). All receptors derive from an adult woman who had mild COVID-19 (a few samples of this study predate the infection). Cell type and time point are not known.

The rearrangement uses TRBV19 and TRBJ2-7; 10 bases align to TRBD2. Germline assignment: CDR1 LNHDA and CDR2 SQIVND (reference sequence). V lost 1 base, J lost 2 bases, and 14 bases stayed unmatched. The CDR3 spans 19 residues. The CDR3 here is CASSIVLAGVGELPYEQYF. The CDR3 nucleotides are TGTGCCAGTAGTATAGTCCTAGCGGGAGTTGGGGAGCTGCCCTACGAGCAGTACTTC.

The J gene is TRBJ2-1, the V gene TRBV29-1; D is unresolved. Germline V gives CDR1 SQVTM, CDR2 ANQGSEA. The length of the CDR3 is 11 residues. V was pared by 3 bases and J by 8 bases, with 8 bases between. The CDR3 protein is CSVDTVDEQFF. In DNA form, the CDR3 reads TGCAGCGTTGACACGGTGGATGAGCAGTTCTTC.

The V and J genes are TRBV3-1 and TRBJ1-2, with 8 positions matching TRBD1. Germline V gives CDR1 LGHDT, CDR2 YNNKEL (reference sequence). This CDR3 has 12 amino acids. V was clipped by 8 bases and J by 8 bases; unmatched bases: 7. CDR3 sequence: CASQGQAWGYTF. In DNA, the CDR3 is TGTGCCAGCCAGGGACAGGCCTGGGGCTACACCTTC.

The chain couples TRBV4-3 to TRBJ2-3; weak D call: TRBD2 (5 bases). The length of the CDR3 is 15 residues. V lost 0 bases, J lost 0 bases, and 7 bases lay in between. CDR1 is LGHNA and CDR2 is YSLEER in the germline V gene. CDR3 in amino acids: CASSQEQRSTDTQYF. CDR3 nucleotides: TGCGCCAGCAGCCAAGAACAGCGGAGCACAGATACGCAGTATTTT.

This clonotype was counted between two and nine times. Here the CDR3 DNA reads TGCAGCGTTGAAAGGGACAGGGGGCAGTTCTTC. Translated, it gives CSVERDRGQFF. The V gene is TRBV29-1, the J gene TRBJ2-1; TRBD1 aligns across 10 bases. Germline-derived CDR1 and CDR2 are SQVTM and ANQGSEA. The CDR3 contains 11 residues. V dropped 2 bases and J dropped 12; count of bases not matched to a gene: 1.

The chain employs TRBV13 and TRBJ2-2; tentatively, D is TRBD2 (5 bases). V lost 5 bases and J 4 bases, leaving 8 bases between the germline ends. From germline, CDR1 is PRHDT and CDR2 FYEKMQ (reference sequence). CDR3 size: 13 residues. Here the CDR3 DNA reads TGTGCCAGCAGCCGGGCGGGCACCGGGGAGCTGTTTTTT. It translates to CASSRAGTGELFF.

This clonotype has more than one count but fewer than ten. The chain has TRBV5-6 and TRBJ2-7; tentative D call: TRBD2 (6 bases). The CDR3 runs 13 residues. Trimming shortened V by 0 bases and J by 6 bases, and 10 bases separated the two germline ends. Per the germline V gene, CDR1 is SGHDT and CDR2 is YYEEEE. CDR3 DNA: TGTGCCAGCAGCTTGGAGGGCGGGGCCGAGCAGTACTTC. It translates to CASSLEGGAEQYF.

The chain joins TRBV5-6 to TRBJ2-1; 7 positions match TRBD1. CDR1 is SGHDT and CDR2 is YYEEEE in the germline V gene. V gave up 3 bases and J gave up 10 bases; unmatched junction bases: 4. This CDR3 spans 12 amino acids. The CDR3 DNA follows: TGTGCCAGCAGCTGGGACAGACAGGAGCAGTTCTTC. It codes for CASSWDRQEQFF.

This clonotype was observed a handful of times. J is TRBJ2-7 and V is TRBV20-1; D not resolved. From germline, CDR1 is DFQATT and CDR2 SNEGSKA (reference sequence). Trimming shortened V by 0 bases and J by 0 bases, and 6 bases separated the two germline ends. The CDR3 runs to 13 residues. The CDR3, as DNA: TGCAGTGCTAGAGACCCACACTCCTACGAGCAGTACTTC. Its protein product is CSARDPHSYEQYF.

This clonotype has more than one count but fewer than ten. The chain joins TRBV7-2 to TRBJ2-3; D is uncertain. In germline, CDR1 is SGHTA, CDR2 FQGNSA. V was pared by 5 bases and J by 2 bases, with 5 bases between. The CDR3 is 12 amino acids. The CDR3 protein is CASSENTDTQYF. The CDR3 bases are TGTGCCAGCAGCGAGAACACAGATACGCAGTATTTT. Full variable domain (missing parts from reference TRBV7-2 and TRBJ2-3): GAGVSQSPSNKVTEKGKDVELRCDPISGHTALYWYRQSLGQGLEFLIYFQGNSAPDKSGLPSDRFSAERTGGSVSTLTIQRTQQEDSAVYLCASSENTDTQYFGPGTRLTVL.

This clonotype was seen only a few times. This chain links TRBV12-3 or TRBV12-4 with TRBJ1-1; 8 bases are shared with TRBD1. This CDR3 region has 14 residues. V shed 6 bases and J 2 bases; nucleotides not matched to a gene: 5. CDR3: CASSEGQANTEAFF. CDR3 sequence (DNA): TGTGCCAGCAGCGAGGGACAGGCCAACACTGAAGCTTTCTTT.

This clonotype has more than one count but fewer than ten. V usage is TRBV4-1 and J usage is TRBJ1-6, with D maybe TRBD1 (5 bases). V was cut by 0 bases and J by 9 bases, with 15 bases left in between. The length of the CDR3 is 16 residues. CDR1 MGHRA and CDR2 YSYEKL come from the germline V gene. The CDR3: CASSQDLTGRGSPLHF. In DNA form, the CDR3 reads TGCGCCAGCAGCCAAGATCTAACAGGTCGAGGTTCACCCCTCCACTTT.

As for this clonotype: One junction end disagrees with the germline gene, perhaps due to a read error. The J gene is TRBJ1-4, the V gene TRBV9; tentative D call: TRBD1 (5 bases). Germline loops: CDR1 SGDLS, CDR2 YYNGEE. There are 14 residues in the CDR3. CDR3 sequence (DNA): TGTGCCAGCAGCTCGAGGGGCTCTAATGAAAAACTGATTTTT. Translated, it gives CASSSRGSNEKLIF.

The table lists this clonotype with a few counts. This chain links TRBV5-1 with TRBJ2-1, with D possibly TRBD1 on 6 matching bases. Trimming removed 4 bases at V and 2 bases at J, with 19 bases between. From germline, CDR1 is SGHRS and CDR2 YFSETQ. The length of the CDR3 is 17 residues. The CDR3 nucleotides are TGCGCCAGCAGCCTAAACCCTACAGGGATGGCCTACAATGAGCAGTTCTTC. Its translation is CASSLNPTGMAYNEQFF.

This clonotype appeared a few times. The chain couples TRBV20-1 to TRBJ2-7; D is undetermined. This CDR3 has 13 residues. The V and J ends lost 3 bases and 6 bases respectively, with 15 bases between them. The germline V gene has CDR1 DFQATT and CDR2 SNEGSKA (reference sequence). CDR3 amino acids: CSARPSGEVEQYF. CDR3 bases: TGCAGTGCTAGGCCCTCAGGTGAGGTCGAGCAGTACTTC.

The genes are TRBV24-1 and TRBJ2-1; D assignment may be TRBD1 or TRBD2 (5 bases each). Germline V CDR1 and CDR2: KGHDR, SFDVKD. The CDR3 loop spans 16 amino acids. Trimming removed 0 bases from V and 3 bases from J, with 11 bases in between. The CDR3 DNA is TGTGCCACCAGTGATTTGAGGGGAGACGACTACAATGAGCAGTTCTTC. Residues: CATSDLRGDDYNEQFF.

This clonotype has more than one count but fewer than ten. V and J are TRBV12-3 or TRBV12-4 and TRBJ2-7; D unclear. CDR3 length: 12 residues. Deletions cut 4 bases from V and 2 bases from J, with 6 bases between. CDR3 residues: CASSSGPYEQYF. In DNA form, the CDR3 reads TGTGCCAGCAGTTCAGGACCCTACGAGCAGTACTTC.

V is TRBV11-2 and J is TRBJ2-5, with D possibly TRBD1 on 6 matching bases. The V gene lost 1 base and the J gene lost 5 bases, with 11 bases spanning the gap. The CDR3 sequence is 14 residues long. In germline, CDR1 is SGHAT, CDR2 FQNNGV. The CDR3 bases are TGTGCCAGCAGCTTAGGACTGAGGGGGGAGACCCAGTACTTC. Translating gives CASSLGLRGETQYF.

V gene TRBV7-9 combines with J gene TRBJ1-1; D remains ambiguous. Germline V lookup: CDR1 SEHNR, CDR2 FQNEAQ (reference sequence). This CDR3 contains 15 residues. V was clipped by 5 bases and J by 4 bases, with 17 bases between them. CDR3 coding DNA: TGTGCCAGCAGCCCTCAAGGACTGATTCCCACTGAAGCTTTCTTT. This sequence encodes CASSPQGLIPTEAFF. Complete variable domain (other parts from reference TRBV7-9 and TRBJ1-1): DTGVSQNPRHKITKRGQNVTFRCDPISEHNRLYWYRQTLGQGPEFLTYFQNEAQLEKSRLLSDRFSAERPKGSFSTLEIQRTEQGDSAMYLCASSPQGLIPTEAFFGQGTRLTVV.

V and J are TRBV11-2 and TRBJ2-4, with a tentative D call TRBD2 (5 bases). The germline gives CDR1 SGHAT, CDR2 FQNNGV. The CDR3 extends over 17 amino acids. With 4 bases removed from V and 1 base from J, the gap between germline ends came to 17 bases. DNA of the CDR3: TGTGCCAGCAGCTCGTTTGCGACTATGACTGCCAAAAACATTCAGTACTTC. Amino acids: CASSSFATMTAKNIQYF.

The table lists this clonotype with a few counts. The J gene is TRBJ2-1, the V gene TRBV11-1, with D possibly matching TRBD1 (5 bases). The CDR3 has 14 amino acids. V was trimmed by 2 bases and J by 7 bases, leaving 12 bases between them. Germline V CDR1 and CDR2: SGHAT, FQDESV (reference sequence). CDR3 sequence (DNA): TGTGCCAGCAGCTTACAGGGTGGGATAAATGAGCAGTTCTTC. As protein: CASSLQGGINEQFF. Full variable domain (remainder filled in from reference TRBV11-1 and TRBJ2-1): EAEVAQSPRYKITEKSQAVAFWCDPISGHATLYWYRQILGQGPELLVQFQDESVVDDSQLPKDRFSAERLKGVDSTLKIQPAELGDSAMYLCASSLQGGINEQFFGPGTRLTVL.

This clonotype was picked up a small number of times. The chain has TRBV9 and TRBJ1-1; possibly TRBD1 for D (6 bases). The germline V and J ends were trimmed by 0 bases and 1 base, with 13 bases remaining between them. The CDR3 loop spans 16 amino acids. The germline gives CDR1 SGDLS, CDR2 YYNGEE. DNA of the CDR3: TGTGCCAGCAGCGTAGCAGGGGCCATACCGAACACTGAAGCTTTCTTT. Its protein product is CASSVAGAIPNTEAFF.

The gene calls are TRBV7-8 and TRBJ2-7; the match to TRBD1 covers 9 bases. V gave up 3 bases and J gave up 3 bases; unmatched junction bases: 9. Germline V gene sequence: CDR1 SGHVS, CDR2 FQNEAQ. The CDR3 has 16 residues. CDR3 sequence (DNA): TGTGCCAGCAGCTTGAGCTCCGGGACAGGGAACTACGAGCAGTACTTC. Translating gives CASSLSSGTGNYEQYF.

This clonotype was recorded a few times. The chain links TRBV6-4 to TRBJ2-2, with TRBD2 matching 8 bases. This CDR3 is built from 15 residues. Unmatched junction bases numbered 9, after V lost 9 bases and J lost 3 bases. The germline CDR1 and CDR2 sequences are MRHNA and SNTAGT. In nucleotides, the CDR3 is TGTGCCAGTAAAGAGCGGGAGAGTGACACCGGGGAGCTGTTTTTT. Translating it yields CASKERESDTGELFF.

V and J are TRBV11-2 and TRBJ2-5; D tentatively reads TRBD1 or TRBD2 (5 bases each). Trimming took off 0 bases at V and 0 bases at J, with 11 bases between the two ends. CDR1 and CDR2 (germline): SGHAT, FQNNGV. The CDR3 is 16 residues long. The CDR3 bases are TGTGCCAGCAGCTTAGATAGTCGGGGCTACCAAGAGACCCAGTACTTC. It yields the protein CASSLDSRGYQETQYF.

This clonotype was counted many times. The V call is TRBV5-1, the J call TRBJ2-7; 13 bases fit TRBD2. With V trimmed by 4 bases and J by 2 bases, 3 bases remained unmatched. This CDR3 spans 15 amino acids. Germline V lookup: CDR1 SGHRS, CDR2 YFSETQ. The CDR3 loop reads CASSMTSGGTYEQYF. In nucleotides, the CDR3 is TGCGCCAGCAGCATGACTAGCGGGGGGACCTACGAGCAGTACTTC.

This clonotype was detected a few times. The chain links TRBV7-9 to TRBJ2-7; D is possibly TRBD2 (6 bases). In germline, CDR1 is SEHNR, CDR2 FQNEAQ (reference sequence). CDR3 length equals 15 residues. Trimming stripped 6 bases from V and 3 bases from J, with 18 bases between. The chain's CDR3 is CASSTSPGMGYEQYF. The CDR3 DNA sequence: TGTGCCAGCAGTACTAGCCCAGGGATGGGCTACGAGCAGTACTTC.

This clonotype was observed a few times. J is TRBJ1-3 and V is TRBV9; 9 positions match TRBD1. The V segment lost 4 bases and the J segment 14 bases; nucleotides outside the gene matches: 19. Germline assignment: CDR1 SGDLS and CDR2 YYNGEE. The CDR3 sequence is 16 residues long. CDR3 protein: CASSPSSTGTGTALYF. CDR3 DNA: TGTGCCAGCAGCCCAAGTAGTACGGGGACAGGGACTGCCTTATATTTT.

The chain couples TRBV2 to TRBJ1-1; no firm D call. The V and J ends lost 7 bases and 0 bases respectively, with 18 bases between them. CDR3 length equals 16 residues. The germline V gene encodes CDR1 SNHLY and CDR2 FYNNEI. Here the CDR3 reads CASIPQERAMNTEAFF. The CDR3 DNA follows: TGTGCCAGCATCCCGCAGGAAAGGGCCATGAACACTGAAGCTTTCTTT.

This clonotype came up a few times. The chain's CDR3 is CAWSAGTGAYEQYF. In DNA, the CDR3 is TGTGCCTGGAGTGCCGGGACAGGGGCCTACGAGCAGTACTTC. The chain links TRBV30 to TRBJ2-7; 10 positions match TRBD1. Germline V gene lookup returns CDR1 GTSNPN and CDR2 SVGIG (reference sequence). This CDR3 contains 14 residues. Trimming at V came to 1 base and at J to 2 bases, leaving 2 bases not matched to a gene.

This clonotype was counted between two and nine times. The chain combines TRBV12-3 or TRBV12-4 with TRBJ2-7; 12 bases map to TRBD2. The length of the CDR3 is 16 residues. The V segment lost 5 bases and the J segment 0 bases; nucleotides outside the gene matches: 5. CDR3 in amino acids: CASSPLAGGSSYEQYF. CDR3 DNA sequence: TGTGCCAGCAGTCCTCTAGCGGGGGGGAGCTCCTACGAGCAGTACTTC.